Each of the 26 T cell receptor beta chains below was sequenced from the same sample in a study of graft-versus-host responses after intestinal transplantation (dated by TCRdb to the early 2020s). Libraries were built with the immunoSEQ multiplex PCR assay. TCRdb provides this immuneACCESS table in a form limited to in-frame rearrangements. Some clones are lacking; in checked studies, under half of them reflect an unresolved V gene, and why the rest are absent is not known. Here the sample has 6,500 to 10,000 clones; approximately 29% occur a single time. The ten most abundant clones make up approximately 6% of the sample. The time point label of this sample denotes: cells obtained before transplantation from donor or recipient. The material was alloreactive CD4+ T cells from a mixed lymphocyte reaction culture, obtained before intestinal transplant. The cell subset or site label on this specimen signifies: CFSE-low proliferating T cells sorted from roughly six-day pre-transplant mixed lymphocyte reaction (GvH or HvG direction). The source of these receptors is a human patient who received an intestinal transplant.

This clone is classed as medium-sized. V and J are TRBV6-1 and TRBJ1-4, with a tentative D call TRBD1 (6 bases). V lost 3 bases and J lost 4, with 9 bases in between. The CDR3 runs 14 residues. Germline CDR1 MNHNS, CDR2 SASEGT. The CDR3 DNA follows: TGTGCCAGCAGTGACCGACAGGTTAATGAAAAACTGTTTTTT. Its translation is CASSDRQVNEKLFF.

This clone was counted a few times. V gene TRBV10-3 combines with J gene TRBJ2-3, with 7 positions matching TRBD2. The CDR3 contains 15 residues. The V gene end was trimmed by 4 bases and the J gene end by 2 bases; junction bases not matched to a gene: 6. Germline V gives CDR1 ENHRY, CDR2 SYGVKD. CDR3 DNA sequence: TGTGCCATCAGTGGGGGGGGGTCCTCCACAGATACGCAGTATTTT. This codes for CAISGGGSSTDTQYF.

The J gene is TRBJ1-1, the V gene TRBV30; D is ambiguous. CDR1 is GTSNPN, CDR2 SVGIG, per germline (reference sequence). Trimming took off 2 bases at V and 2 bases at J, with 9 bases between the two ends. This CDR3 comprises 13 residues. The CDR3, as DNA: TGTGCCTGGAGTCCACTGCGTAACACTGAAGCTTTCTTT. Its translation: CAWSPLRNTEAFF.

The J gene is TRBJ2-7, the V gene TRBV4-2, with D uncertain. This CDR3 comprises 16 residues. Per the germline V gene, CDR1 is LGHNA and CDR2 is YNFKEQ. V was cut by 0 bases and J by 0 bases, with 12 bases left in between. CDR3 bases: TGTGCCAGCAGCCAAGAGAGTGCAGGCAACTCCTACGAGCAGTACTTC. Encoded protein: CASSQESAGNSYEQYF.

The chain is built from TRBV11-1 and TRBJ2-3; D is possibly TRBD2 (5 bases). The length of the CDR3 is 15 residues. Germline V gives CDR1 SGHAT, CDR2 FQDESV (reference sequence). V was pared by 3 bases and J by 0 bases, with 10 bases between. The CDR3 nucleotides are TGTGCCAGCAGCTTGGACGGGAAAAGCACAGATACGCAGTATTTT. Translation gives CASSLDGKSTDTQYF.

The chain joins TRBV19 to TRBJ2-1, with TRBD1 identical over 7 bases. This CDR3 contains 14 residues. CDR1 is LNHDA, CDR2 SQIVND, per germline (reference sequence). The J segment lost 0 bases and the V segment lost 7 bases, leaving 3 bases of the junction unmatched. The CDR3 nucleotides are TGTGCCAGTACCTCAGGGGGCTCCTACAATGAGCAGTTCTTC. It encodes CASTSGGSYNEQFF.

This clone is medium-sized (0.01 to 0.1%). The V and J genes are TRBV11-2 and TRBJ2-7; D ambiguous. Germline lookup yields CDR1 SGHAT and CDR2 FQNNGV. The CDR3 is 12 residues long. V lost 1 base and J lost 4, with 5 bases in between. CDR3 in amino acids: CASSLVRYEQYF. Written as DNA, the CDR3 is TGTGCCAGCAGCTTAGTGAGATACGAGCAGTACTTC.

The V call is TRBV28, the J call TRBJ2-4; 10 bases match TRBD2. V shed 2 bases and J 13 bases; nucleotides not matched to a gene: 8. CDR3 size: 14 residues. CDR1 MDHEN and CDR2 SYDVKM come from the germline V gene. CDR3 sequence (DNA): TGTGCCAGCAGTTTAGGGACTAGCGTTGCGGCCCAGTACTTC. Protein sequence: CASSLGTSVAAQYF.

This clone was counted only a few times. V is TRBV6-5 and J is TRBJ2-7, with a tentative D call TRBD1 (6 bases). Trimming took off 7 bases at V and 0 bases at J, with 16 bases between the two ends. The CDR3 is 15 amino acids. Germline V gene sequence: CDR1 MNHEY, CDR2 SVGAGI. Here the CDR3 DNA reads TGTGCCAGCAACACACAGGGAAGCGGCTCCTACGAGCAGTACTTC. It translates to CASNTQGSGSYEQYF.

The chain employs TRBV5-1 and TRBJ2-7; 8 bases are a match to TRBD1. Germline V gives CDR1 SGHRS, CDR2 YFSETQ. The CDR3 contains 15 residues. The trim removed 3 bases at V and 5 bases at J, leaving 10 bases unmatched. CDR3 coding DNA: TGCGCCAGCAGCTCCCTGGGCAGGGGGCTCGACGAGCAGTACTTC. It codes for CASSSLGRGLDEQYF. Supplemented by reference TRBV5-1 and TRBJ2-7, the full variable domain reads KAGVTQTPRYLIKTRGQQVTLSCSPISGHRSVSWYQQTPGQGLQFLFEYFSETQRNKGNFPGRFSGRQFSNSRSEMNVSTLELGDSALYLCASSSLGRGLDEQYFGPGTRLTVT.

V is TRBV4-1 and J is TRBJ2-3; D perhaps matches TRBD2 (7 bases). CDR3 length: 15 amino acids. Germline assignment: CDR1 MGHRA and CDR2 YSYEKL. Between the trimmed V and J ends, which lost 0 bases and 8 bases, there was a span of 15 bases. This CDR3 is CASSQEPGGHVTQYF. Here the CDR3 DNA reads TGCGCCAGCAGCCAAGAACCGGGGGGCCACGTTACGCAGTATTTT.

This clone was seen a few times. This chain connects TRBV5-1 to TRBJ1-2; 8 bases agree with TRBD1. Germline V CDR1 and CDR2: SGHRS, YFSETQ. The CDR3 runs to 15 residues. J gave up 4 bases and V 4 bases, and 9 bases lay outside the gene matches. CDR3 sequence reads: CASSLVQGEVYGYTF. CDR3 DNA sequence: TGCGCCAGCAGCCTTGTACAGGGGGAGGTCTATGGCTACACCTTC.

The chain recombines TRBV5-5 with TRBJ2-7; weak D call: TRBD2 (6 bases). Germline CDR1 reads SGHKS; CDR2 reads YYEKEE (reference sequence). The CDR3 totals 14 residues. V was clipped by 2 bases and J by 2 bases, with 11 bases between them. The CDR3 DNA follows: TGTGCCAGCAGCTTAGCGGGTACCCCCTACGAGCAGTACTTC. Amino acid sequence: CASSLAGTPYEQYF.

This clone was observed a few times. The chain employs TRBV7-8 and TRBJ2-5; 11 bases are a match to TRBD1. Per the germline V gene, CDR1 is SGHVS and CDR2 is FQNEAQ. The CDR3 is 16 residues long. The V gene end was trimmed by 5 bases and the J gene end by 3 bases; junction bases not matched to a gene: 8. The CDR3 DNA sequence: TGTGCCAGCAGCCGTTACGGACAGGGGGCCAAAGAGACCCAGTACTTC. Translating it yields CASSRYGQGAKETQYF.

This clone was seen only once. The chain couples TRBV2 to TRBJ2-5; 10 nucleotides agree with TRBD1. The CDR3 sequence is 15 residues long. V dropped 3 bases and J dropped 1; count of bases not matched to a gene: 2. CDR1 and CDR2 from the germline V gene are SNHLY and FYNNEI. The CDR3 reads CASSDRTGGQETQYF. CDR3 bases: TGTGCCAGCAGTGATAGGACAGGGGGCCAAGAGACCCAGTACTTC.

As for this clone: Mismatch with germline at one junction end may stem from a read error. The rearrangement uses TRBV2 and TRBJ1-4, with TRBD1 identical over 8 bases. CDR3 length: 14 residues. Germline V gives CDR1 SNHLY, CDR2 FYNNEI. CDR3 region: CASSAADRDERLFF. In nucleotides, the CDR3 is TGTGCCAGCAGTGCGGCGGACAGGGATGAAAGACTGTTTTTT.

By sample fraction, this clone is medium-sized (0.01 to 0.1%). This rearrangement joins TRBV18 to TRBJ2-3, with D possibly matching TRBD1 (6 bases). The germline CDR1 and CDR2 sequences are KGHSH and LQKENI. The V and J ends lost 2 bases and 4 bases respectively, with 7 bases between them. The CDR3 is made up of 13 amino acids. CDR3 coding DNA: TGTGCCAGCTCACCAAAGGGGGCAGATACGCAGTATTTT. Protein: CASSPKGADTQYF.

The chain employs TRBV15 and TRBJ1-2, with 8 positions matching TRBD1. Germline lookup yields CDR1 LNHNV and CDR2 YYDKDF (reference sequence). This CDR3 contains 14 residues. Unmatched junction bases numbered 3, after V lost 3 bases and J lost 3 bases. CDR3 amino acids: CATSSQDRDYGYTF. DNA for the CDR3: TGTGCCACCAGCAGCCAGGACAGGGACTATGGCTACACCTTC.

This clone was seen only a few times. The genes are TRBV19 and TRBJ2-4; 7 nucleotides line up with TRBD2. Germline CDR1 LNHDA, CDR2 SQIVND (reference sequence). The CDR3 runs to 15 residues. V lost 2 bases and J lost 8; bases outside the gene matches: 9. CDR3 amino acids: CASSIRGEGRHIQYF. The CDR3 DNA follows: TGTGCCAGTAGTATAAGAGGGGAGGGGAGGCACATTCAGTACTTC.

By sample share, this clone is medium-sized. V is TRBV2 and J is TRBJ1-2, with TRBD1 identical over 8 bases. This CDR3 has 15 amino acids. Germline V gene lookup returns CDR1 SNHLY and CDR2 FYNNEI. V lost 6 bases to trimming and J lost 5 bases; unmatched junction nucleotides: 11. CDR3 amino acids: CASSQRGTGSYGYTF. CDR3 in DNA: TGTGCCAGCAGCCAAAGGGGGACAGGATCGTATGGCTACACCTTC.

This clone appeared a few times. V is TRBV10-3 and J is TRBJ2-3; the match to TRBD2 covers 8 bases. Losses at the gene ends were 6 bases for V and 2 bases for J; bases not matched to a gene: 7. Germline V CDR1 and CDR2: ENHRY, SYGVKD. CDR3 size: 15 residues. CDR3 region: CAIRSAGAVTDTQYF. The CDR3 DNA reads TGTGCCATCAGGTCAGCGGGGGCCGTCACAGATACGCAGTATTTT.

This clone appeared a single time. The chain links TRBV7-9 to TRBJ2-7, with TRBD1 identical over 8 bases. V dropped 6 bases and J dropped 2; count of bases not matched to a gene: 9. Germline V gene lookup returns CDR1 SEHNR and CDR2 FQNEAQ (reference sequence). The CDR3 consists of 15 residues. Written as DNA, the CDR3 is TGTGCCAGCAGTTCCGTCGACAGGGGACCCTACGAGCAGTACTTC. This translates into CASSSVDRGPYEQYF. Complete variable domain (other parts from reference TRBV7-9 and TRBJ2-7): DTGVSQNPRHKITKRGQNVTFRCDPISEHNRLYWYRQTLGQGPEFLTYFQNEAQLEKSRLLSDRFSAERPKGSFSTLEIQRTEQGDSAMYLCASSSVDRGPYEQYFGPGTRLTVT.

This chain links TRBV30 with TRBJ2-7, with TRBD2 matching 7 bases. CDR3 length: 11 residues. V lost 5 bases, J lost 7 bases, and 5 bases stayed unmatched. The germline V gene encodes CDR1 GTSNPN and CDR2 SVGIG (reference sequence). The CDR3 bases are TGTGCCTGGGGGTGGGGGGGGGAGCAGTACTTC. Translation: CAWGWGGEQYF.

V is TRBV6-1 and J is TRBJ1-2, with 9 bases aligning to TRBD1. The CDR3 spans 16 residues. Losses at the gene ends were 0 bases for V and 3 bases for J; bases not matched to a gene: 5. CDR1 MNHNS and CDR2 SASEGT come from the germline V gene. The DNA for the CDR3 is TGTGCCAGCAGTGAAGCTATCCGGGACAGGGACTATGGCTACACCTTC. Amino acids: CASSEAIRDRDYGYTF.

The chain has TRBV11-1 and TRBJ2-7; 7 bases fit TRBD2. The CDR3 spans 15 residues. Germline assignment: CDR1 SGHAT and CDR2 FQDESV (reference sequence). Germline trimming cut 3 bases from V and 4 bases from J; bases unmatched to any gene: 9. The CDR3 bases are TGTGCCAGCAGCTTTTCTAGCGGAACAGGATACGAGCAGTACTTC. Protein: CASSFSSGTGYEQYF.

The V gene is TRBV5-8, the J gene TRBJ1-1; D is possibly TRBD1 (5 bases). The CDR3 has 14 amino acids. Trimming stripped 1 base from V and 4 bases from J, with 11 bases between. In germline, CDR1 is SGHTS, CDR2 YDEGEE. CDR3 sequence (DNA): TGTGCCAGCAGCTTGAGGGGATCGGGCACTGAAGCTTTCTTT. As protein: CASSLRGSGTEAFF.